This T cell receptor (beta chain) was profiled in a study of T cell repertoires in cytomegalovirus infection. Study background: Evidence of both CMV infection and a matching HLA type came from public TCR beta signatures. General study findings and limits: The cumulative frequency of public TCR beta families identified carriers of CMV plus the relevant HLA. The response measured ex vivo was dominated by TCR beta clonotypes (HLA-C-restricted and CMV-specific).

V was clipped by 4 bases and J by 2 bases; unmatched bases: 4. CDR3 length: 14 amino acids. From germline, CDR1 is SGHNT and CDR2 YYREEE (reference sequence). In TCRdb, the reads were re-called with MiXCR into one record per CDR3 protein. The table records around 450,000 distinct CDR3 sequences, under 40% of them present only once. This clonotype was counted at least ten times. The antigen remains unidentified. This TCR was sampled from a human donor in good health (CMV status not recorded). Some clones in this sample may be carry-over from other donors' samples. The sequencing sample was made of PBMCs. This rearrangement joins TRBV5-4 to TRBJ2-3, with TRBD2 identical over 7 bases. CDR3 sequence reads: CASSEGLPTDTQYF. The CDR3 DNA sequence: TGTGCCAGCAGCGAGGGACTACCCACAGATACGCAGTATTTT.